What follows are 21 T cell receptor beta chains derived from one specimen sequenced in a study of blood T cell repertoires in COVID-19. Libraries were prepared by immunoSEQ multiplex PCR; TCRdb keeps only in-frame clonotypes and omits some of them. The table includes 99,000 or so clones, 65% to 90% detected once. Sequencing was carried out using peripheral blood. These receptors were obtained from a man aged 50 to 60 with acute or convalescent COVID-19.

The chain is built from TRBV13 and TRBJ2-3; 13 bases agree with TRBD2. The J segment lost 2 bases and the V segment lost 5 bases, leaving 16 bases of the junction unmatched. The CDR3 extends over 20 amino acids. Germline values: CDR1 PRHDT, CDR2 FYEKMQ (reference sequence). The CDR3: CASSPLNRLAGGEVTDTQYF. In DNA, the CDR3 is TGTGCCAGCAGCCCTCTAAACAGACTAGCGGGGGGTGAAGTCACAGATACGCAGTATTTT.

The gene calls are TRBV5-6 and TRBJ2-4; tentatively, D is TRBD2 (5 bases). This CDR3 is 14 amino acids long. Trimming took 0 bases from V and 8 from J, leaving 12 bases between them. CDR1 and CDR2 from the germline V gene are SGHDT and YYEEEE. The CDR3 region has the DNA TGTGCCAGCAGCTTGGTCGTCCTGAGGGACATTCAGTACTTC. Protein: CASSLVVLRDIQYF.

The CDR3 loop reads CASSPAGQRNYGYTF. As DNA, the CDR3 is TGTGCCAGCAGCCCGGCCGGGCAGCGGAACTATGGCTACACCTTC. The genes are TRBV2 and TRBJ1-2, with D hard to call. Per the germline V gene, CDR1 is SNHLY and CDR2 is FYNNEI. The CDR3 loop spans 15 amino acids. The V end was cut by 6 bases, the J end by 2 bases, with 16 bases between. Full variable domain (missing parts from reference TRBV2 and TRBJ1-2): EPEVTQTPSHQVTQMGQEVILRCVPISNHLYFYWYRQILGQKVEFLVSFYNNEISEKSEIFDDQFSVERPDGSNFTLKIRSTKLEDSAMYFCASSPAGQRNYGYTFGSGTRLTVV.

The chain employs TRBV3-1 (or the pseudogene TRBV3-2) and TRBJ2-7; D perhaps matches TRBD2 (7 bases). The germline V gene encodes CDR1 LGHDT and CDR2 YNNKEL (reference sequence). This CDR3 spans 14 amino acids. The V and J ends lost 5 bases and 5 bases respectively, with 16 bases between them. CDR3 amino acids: CASSDGAGADEQYF. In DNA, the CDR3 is TGTGCCAGCAGCGACGGGGCGGGGGCTGACGAGCAGTACTTC.

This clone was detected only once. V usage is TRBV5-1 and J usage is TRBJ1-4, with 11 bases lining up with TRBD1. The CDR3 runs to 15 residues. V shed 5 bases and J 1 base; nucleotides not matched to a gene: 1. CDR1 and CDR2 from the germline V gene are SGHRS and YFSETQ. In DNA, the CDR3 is TGCGCCAGCAGGGACAGGGGGCTAACTAATGAAAAACTGTTTTTT. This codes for CASRDRGLTNEKLFF.

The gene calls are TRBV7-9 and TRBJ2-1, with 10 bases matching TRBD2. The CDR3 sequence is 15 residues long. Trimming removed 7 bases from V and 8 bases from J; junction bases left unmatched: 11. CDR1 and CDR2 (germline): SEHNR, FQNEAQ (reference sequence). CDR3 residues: CASTLQSGGAHEQFF. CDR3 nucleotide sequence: TGTGCCAGCACCCTTCAGAGCGGGGGGGCCCATGAGCAGTTCTTC.

The CDR3 bases are TGCAGCGTTTGGGGAGCCGCAACTAATGAAAAACTGTTTTTT. It is translated as CSVWGAATNEKLFF. The chain recombines TRBV29-1 with TRBJ1-4, with D hard to call. From germline, CDR1 is SQVTM and CDR2 ANQGSEA. The V and J ends lost 5 bases and 0 bases respectively, with 10 bases between them. The CDR3 has 14 amino acids.

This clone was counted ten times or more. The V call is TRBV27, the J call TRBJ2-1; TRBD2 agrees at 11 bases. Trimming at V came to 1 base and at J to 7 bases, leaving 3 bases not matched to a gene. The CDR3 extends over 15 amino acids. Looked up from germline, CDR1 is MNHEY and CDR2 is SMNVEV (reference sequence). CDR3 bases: TGTGCCAGCAGTTTATTTCCTAGCGGGAGGAATGAGCAGTTCTTC. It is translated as CASSLFPSGRNEQFF.

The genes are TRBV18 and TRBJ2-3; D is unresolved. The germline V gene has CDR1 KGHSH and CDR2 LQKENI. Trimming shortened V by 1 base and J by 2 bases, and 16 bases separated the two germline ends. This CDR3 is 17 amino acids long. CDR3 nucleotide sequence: TGTGCCAGCTCACCACGGGTTGGGCTCGGTAACACAGATACGCAGTATTTT. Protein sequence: CASSPRVGLGNTDTQYF.

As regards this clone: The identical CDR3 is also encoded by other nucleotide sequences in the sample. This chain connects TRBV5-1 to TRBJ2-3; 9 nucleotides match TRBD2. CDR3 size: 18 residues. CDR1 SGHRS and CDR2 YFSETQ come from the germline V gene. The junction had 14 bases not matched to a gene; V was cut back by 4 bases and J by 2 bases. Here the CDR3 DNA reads TGCGCCAGCAGCAACGTGTATCTGCGGGGGGGCGTCACAGATACGCAGTATTTT. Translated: CASSNVYLRGGVTDTQYF. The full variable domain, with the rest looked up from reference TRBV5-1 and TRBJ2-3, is KAGVTQTPRYLIKTRGQQVTLSCSPISGHRSVSWYQQTPGQGLQFLFEYFSETQRNKGNFPGRFSGRQFSNSRSEMNVSTLELGDSALYLCASSNVYLRGGVTDTQYFGPGTRLTVL.

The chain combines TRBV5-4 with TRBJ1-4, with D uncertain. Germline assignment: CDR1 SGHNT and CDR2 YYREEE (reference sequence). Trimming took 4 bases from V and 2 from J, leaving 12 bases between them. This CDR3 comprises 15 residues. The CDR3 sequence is CASSEQTTTNEKLFF. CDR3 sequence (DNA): TGTGCCAGCAGCGAGCAGACAACGACTAATGAAAAACTGTTTTTT. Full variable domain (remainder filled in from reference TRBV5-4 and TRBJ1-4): ETGVTQSPTHLIKTRGQQVTLRCSSQSGHNTVSWYQQALGQGPQFIFQYYREEENGRGNFPPRFSGLQFPNYSSELNVNALELDDSALYLCASSEQTTTNEKLFFGSGTQLSVL.

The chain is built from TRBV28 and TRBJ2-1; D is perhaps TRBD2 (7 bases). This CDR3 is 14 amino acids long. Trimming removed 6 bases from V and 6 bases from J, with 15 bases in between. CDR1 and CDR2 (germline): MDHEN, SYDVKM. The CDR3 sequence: CASRKRGGGNEQFF. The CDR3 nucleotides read TGTGCCAGCAGAAAAAGGGGAGGGGGCAATGAGCAGTTCTTC.

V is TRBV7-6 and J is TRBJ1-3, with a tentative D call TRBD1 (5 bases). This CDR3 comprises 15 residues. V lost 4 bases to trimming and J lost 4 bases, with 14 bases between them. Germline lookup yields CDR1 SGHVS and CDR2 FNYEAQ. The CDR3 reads CASSSSGRAGNTIYF. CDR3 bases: TGTGCCAGCAGCTCATCAGGGCGCGCCGGAAACACCATATATTTT.

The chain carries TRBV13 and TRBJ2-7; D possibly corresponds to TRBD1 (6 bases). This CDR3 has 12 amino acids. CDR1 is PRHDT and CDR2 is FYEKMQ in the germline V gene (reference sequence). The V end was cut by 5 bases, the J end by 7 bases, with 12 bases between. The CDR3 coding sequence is TGTGCCAGCAGCGAACAGGGCCGAGAGCAGTACTTC. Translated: CASSEQGREQYF.

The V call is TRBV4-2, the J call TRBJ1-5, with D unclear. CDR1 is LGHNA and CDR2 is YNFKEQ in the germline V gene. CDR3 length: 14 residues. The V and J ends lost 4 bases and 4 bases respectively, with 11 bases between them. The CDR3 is CASSPDSDNQPQHF. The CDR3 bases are TGTGCCAGCAGCCCCGACTCGGATAATCAGCCCCAGCATTTT.

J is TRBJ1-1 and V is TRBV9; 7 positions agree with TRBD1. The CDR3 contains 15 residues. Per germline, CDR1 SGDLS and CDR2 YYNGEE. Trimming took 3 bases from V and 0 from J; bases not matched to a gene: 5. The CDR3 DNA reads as TGTGCCAGCAGCGCCTCAGGGGGGATGAACACTGAAGCTTTCTTT. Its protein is CASSASGGMNTEAFF.

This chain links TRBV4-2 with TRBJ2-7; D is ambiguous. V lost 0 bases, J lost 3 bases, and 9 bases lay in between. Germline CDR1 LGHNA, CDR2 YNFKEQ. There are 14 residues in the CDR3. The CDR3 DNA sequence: TGTGCCAGCAGCCAAGATAACACGGGCTACGAGCAGTACTTC. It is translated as CASSQDNTGYEQYF.

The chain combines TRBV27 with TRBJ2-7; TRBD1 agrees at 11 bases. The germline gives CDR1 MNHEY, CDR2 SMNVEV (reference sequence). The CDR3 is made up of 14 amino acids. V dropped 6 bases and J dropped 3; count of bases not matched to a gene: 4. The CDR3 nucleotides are TGTGCCAGCAGCCCGGGACAGGGGGGCTACGAGCAGTACTTC. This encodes CASSPGQGGYEQYF.

The CDR3 reads CASRRQGSAYGYTF. CDR3 sequence (DNA): TGTGCAAGTCGACGACAGGGGTCGGCCTATGGCTACACCTTC. The chain links TRBV12-2 to TRBJ1-2; the table assigns TRBD1, which was not confirmed against the DNA. TRBV12-2 has pseudogene status. The CDR3 runs 14 residues.

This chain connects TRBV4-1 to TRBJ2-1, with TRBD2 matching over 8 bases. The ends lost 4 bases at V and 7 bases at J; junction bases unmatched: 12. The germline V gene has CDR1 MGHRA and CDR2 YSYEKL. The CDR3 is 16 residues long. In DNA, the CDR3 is TGCGCCAGCAGCCTGTCCGGGACTAGTGAGTTAAATGAGCAGTTCTTC. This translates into CASSLSGTSELNEQFF.

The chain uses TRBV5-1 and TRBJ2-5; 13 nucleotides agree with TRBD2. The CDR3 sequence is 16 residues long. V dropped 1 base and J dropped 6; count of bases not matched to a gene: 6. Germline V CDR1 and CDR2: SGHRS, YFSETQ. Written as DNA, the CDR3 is TGCGCCAGCAGCTTGTCCCCACTAGCGGGAGGGCAGACCCAGTACTTC. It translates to CASSLSPLAGGQTQYF.